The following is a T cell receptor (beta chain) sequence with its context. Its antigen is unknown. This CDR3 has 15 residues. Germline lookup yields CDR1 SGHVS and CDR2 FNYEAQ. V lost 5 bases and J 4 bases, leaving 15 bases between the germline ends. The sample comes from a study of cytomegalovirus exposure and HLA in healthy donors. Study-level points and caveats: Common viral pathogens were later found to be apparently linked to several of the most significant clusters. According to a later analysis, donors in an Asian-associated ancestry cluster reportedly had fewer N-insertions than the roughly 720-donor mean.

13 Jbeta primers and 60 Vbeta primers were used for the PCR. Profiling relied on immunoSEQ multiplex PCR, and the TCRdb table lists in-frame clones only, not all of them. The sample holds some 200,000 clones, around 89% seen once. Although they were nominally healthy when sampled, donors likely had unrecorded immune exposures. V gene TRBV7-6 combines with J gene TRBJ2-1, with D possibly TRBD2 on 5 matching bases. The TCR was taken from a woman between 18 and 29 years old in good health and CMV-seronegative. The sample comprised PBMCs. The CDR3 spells CASSPPPSGYNEQFF. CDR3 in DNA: TGTGCCAGCAGCCCCCCGCCGAGCGGTTACAATGAGCAGTTCTTC.